A single sample is the source of the 6 T cell receptor beta chains below, sequenced in a study of T-cell memory formation after mild COVID-19. One entry per CDR3 protein results from TCRdb running MiXCR on the 5' RACE reads. The sample contains 500,000 to 550,000 distinct CDR3 sequences, approximately 20% of which appear only once. Sequencing was carried out using PBMCs or a T cell subset sorted from them (not recorded which). These receptors all stem from an adult woman who had mild COVID-19 (a few samples of this study predate the infection). Cell type and time point are not known.

The rearrangement links TRBV11-3 to TRBJ2-7; 9 nucleotides line up with TRBD2. The germline V gene encodes CDR1 SGHNT and CDR2 YENEEA. CDR3 length: 16 amino acids. The V gene end was trimmed by 5 bases and the J gene end by 2 bases; junction bases not matched to a gene: 10. The CDR3 reads CASSRGSSGTPYEQYF. The CDR3 coding sequence is TGTGCCAGCAGCCGGGGTTCTAGCGGGACACCCTACGAGCAGTACTTC.

This rearrangement joins TRBV7-2 to TRBJ2-2; 8 bases fit TRBD2. The CDR3 consists of 16 residues. The trim removed 5 bases at V and 4 bases at J, leaving 9 bases unmatched. Germline CDR1 reads SGHTA; CDR2 reads FQGNSA. CDR3 nucleotides: TGTGCCAGCAGCCTCACCGGGGGGGTGGGCACCGGGGAGCTGTTTTTT. Its translation is CASSLTGGVGTGELFF.

The rearrangement joins TRBV9 to TRBJ2-3, with 11 bases that match TRBD2. J gave up 1 base and V 3 bases, and 4 bases lay outside the gene matches. The CDR3 contains 16 residues. From germline, CDR1 is SGDLS and CDR2 YYNGEE. The CDR3 DNA reads TGTGCCAGCAGCGCGTCTAGCGGGGGGCGCACAGATACGCAGTATTTT. This translates into CASSASSGGRTDTQYF.

This clonotype was seen repeatedly, ten times or more. The chain has TRBV7-9 and TRBJ2-1, with D unresolved. Trimming left V 2 bases short and J 3 bases short, with 11 bases between. This CDR3 comprises 15 residues. Germline lookup yields CDR1 SEHNR and CDR2 FQNEAQ (reference sequence). The CDR3 sequence is CASSLLGTHYNEQFF. CDR3 coding DNA: TGTGCCAGCAGCTTACTAGGAACGCACTACAATGAGCAGTTCTTC.

In this sample, this clonotype turned up once. The chain combines TRBV4-3 with TRBJ2-2, with D tentatively TRBD2 (6 bases). Germline V lookup: CDR1 LGHNA, CDR2 YSLEER. V dropped 3 bases and J dropped 4 bases, with 12 bases sitting between them. The CDR3 runs to 15 residues. This CDR3 reads CASSHGGMITGELFF. The CDR3 DNA sequence: TGCGCCAGCAGCCACGGGGGTATGATCACCGGGGAGCTGTTTTTT.

The chain carries TRBV7-3 and TRBJ1-1; D remains ambiguous. V shed 5 bases and J shed 4 bases, with 14 bases lying between them. Germline assignment: CDR1 SGHTA and CDR2 FQGTGA. The CDR3 is 14 amino acids. The CDR3 loop reads CASSPSRMGTEAFF. CDR3 DNA: TGTGCCAGCAGCCCTTCTAGGATGGGCACTGAAGCTTTCTTT.